The 22 T cell receptor beta chains below come from one sample, sequenced in a study of response to subunit inactivated influenza vaccine. MiXCR was run by TCRdb on the RT-PCR reads, yielding one entry per CDR3 protein. Of 750,000 to 850,000 distinct CDR3 sequences in the sample, 15% to 20% were seen once. The specimen comprised PBMCs from blood, sampled 5 days after vaccination. All receptors come from a man in his fifties who received an inactivated influenza vaccine.

In this sample, this clonotype turned up a few times. The chain recombines TRBV25-1 with TRBJ1-2, with TRBD1 matching over 7 bases. The CDR3 sequence is 12 residues long. After removal of 6 bases from V and 5 bases from J, the junction contained 3 bases not matched to a gene. Germline loops: CDR1 MGHDK, CDR2 SYGVNS. CDR3 bases: TGTGCCAGCAGACAGGGGCGGTATGGCTACACCTTC. Its translation is CASRQGRYGYTF.

This chain joins TRBV20-1 and TRBJ1-5; D unclear. This CDR3 is built from 13 residues. Trimming removed 0 bases from V and 4 bases from J, with 7 bases in between. Per the germline V gene, CDR1 is DFQATT and CDR2 is SNEGSKA (reference sequence). CDR3 DNA sequence: TGCAGTGCTAGAGATCGGACTAATCAGCCCCAGCATTTT. Amino acid sequence: CSARDRTNQPQHF.

This clonotype was observed a few times. The chain uses TRBV5-1 and TRBJ1-1, with 7 bases that match TRBD1. Looked up from germline, CDR1 is SGHRS and CDR2 is YFSETQ. J gave up 1 base and V 5 bases, and 5 bases lay outside the gene matches. The CDR3 covers 14 residues. The CDR3 region has the DNA TGCGCCAGCAGGCCTGGGACAGAGAACACTGAAGCTTTCTTT. Its translation: CASRPGTENTEAFF. The whole variable domain, remainder taken from reference TRBV5-1 and TRBJ1-1, is KAGVTQTPRYLIKTRGQQVTLSCSPISGHRSVSWYQQTPGQGLQFLFEYFSETQRNKGNFPGRFSGRQFSNSRSEMNVSTLELGDSALYLCASRPGTENTEAFFGQGTRLTVV.

The rearrangement joins TRBV5-1 to TRBJ2-2; no clear D gene. V was cut by 1 base and J by 4 bases, with 11 bases left in between. The CDR3 runs 15 residues. The germline CDR1 and CDR2 sequences are SGHRS and YFSETQ. The CDR3 DNA reads as TGCGCCAGCAGCTTGATCATGGAATCCACCGGGGAGCTGTTTTTT. Its protein is CASSLIMESTGELFF.

This clonotype has ten or more counts. The gene calls are TRBV4-2 and TRBJ1-5, with D unclear. This CDR3 has 13 amino acids. Germline V lookup: CDR1 LGHNA, CDR2 YNFKEQ. V dropped 0 bases and J dropped 2 bases, with 2 bases sitting between them. CDR3 sequence (DNA): TGTGCCAGCAGCCAAGAACGCAATCAGCCCCAGCATTTT. It codes for CASSQERNQPQHF.

This clonotype appeared many times. This chain links TRBV20-1 with TRBJ2-1; 13 bases agree with TRBD2. CDR3 size: 20 residues. From germline, CDR1 is DFQATT and CDR2 SNEGSKA (reference sequence). The V segment lost 1 base and the J segment 0 bases; nucleotides outside the gene matches: 12. CDR3 coding DNA: TGCAGTGCTAGAGGGCAACCGGGACTAGCGGGATGGAACTCCTACAATGAGCAGTTCTTC. This translates into CSARGQPGLAGWNSYNEQFF.

The rearrangement links TRBV5-6 to TRBJ1-2, with D hard to call. This CDR3 region has 16 residues. From germline, CDR1 is SGHDT and CDR2 YYEEEE. Trimming took 0 bases from V and 2 from J, leaving 14 bases between them. CDR3 sequence (DNA): TGTGCCAGCAGCTTGGTCAGAACAAACGAGAACTATGGCTACACCTTC. Translation: CASSLVRTNENYGYTF.

The chain links TRBV7-9 to TRBJ2-7, with D maybe TRBD2 (6 bases). The V gene's germline CDR1 is SEHNR and CDR2 FQNEAQ (reference sequence). The ends were cut back, 5 bases at V and 2 bases at J, with 16 bases in the middle. This CDR3 region has 15 residues. The CDR3 bases are TGTGCCAGCAGCCCAGAGGGACTCAGGACCTACGAGCAGTACTTC. Its protein product is CASSPEGLRTYEQYF.

The CDR3 region has the DNA TGTGCCAGCTCACCACCGGGCAGAAGCGTTTACAATGAGCAGTTCTTC. As protein: CASSPPGRSVYNEQFF. The rearrangement uses TRBV18 and TRBJ2-1, with unresolved D. This CDR3 region has 16 residues. CDR1 and CDR2 from the germline V gene are KGHSH and LQKENI. The ends were cut back, 0 bases at V and 4 bases at J, with 13 bases in the middle. The full variable domain, its missing parts supplied by reference TRBV18 and TRBJ2-1, is NAGVMQNPRHLVRRRGQEARLRCSPMKGHSHVYWYRQLPEEGLKFMVYLQKENIIDESGMPKERFSAEFPKEGPSILRIQQVVRGDSAAYFCASSPPGRSVYNEQFFGPGTRLTVL.

This clonotype has a handful of counts. One end of the junction does not line up with germline, which may come from a read error. This chain joins TRBV6-5 and TRBJ2-7, with 7 nucleotides matching TRBD2. Per the germline V gene, CDR1 is MNHEY and CDR2 is SVGAGI. The CDR3 is made up of 15 amino acids. For the CDR3, the DNA is TGTGCCAGCAGCTACTGGGCTAGCGGTACCTACGAGCAGTACTTC. This sequence encodes CASSYWASGTYEQYF.

The J gene is TRBJ1-2, the V gene TRBV10-2; possible D gene TRBD1, 5 bases. V was clipped by 6 bases and J by 2 bases, with 10 bases between them. The CDR3 sequence is 13 residues long. The germline CDR1 and CDR2 sequences are WSHSY and SAAADI. CDR3 in amino acids: CASRAGPNYGYTF. The DNA of the CDR3 is TGCGCCAGCAGGGCAGGGCCGAACTATGGCTACACCTTC.

The chain couples TRBV20-1 to TRBJ2-2; possible D gene TRBD2, 7 bases. Trimming shortened V by 3 bases and J by 0 bases, and 26 bases separated the two germline ends. The CDR3 loop spans 20 amino acids. Germline values: CDR1 DFQATT, CDR2 SNEGSKA (reference sequence). CDR3 sequence (DNA): TGCAGTGCTAGCGGCCCTTCGGATCGCGGGGGCATTTCGAACACCGGGGAGCTGTTTTTT. Residues: CSASGPSDRGGISNTGELFF.

There are a few counts of this clonotype. The chain is built from TRBV10-3 and TRBJ2-7; no firm D call. The CDR3 is made up of 12 amino acids. Germline V gene sequence: CDR1 ENHRY, CDR2 SYGVKD. The V end lost 3 bases, the J end lost 2 bases, and 5 bases lay between the germline ends. The CDR3 DNA reads as TGTGCCATCAGTGATCAGGCCTACGAGCAGTACTTC. Its protein is CAISDQAYEQYF.

A few counts support this clonotype. This sequence joins TRBV18 and TRBJ2-3; a possible D gene is TRBD2 (5 bases). Germline CDR1 is KGHSH and CDR2 is LQKENI. Trimming took 0 bases from V and 1 from J, leaving 5 bases between them. The CDR3 consists of 14 residues. In DNA, the CDR3 is TGTGCCAGCTCACCACCTAGCGGCACAGATACGCAGTATTTT. The encoded protein is CASSPPSGTDTQYF.

This clonotype came up a few times. The J gene is TRBJ1-6, the V gene TRBV18; no definite D call. This CDR3 has 16 amino acids. Germline V CDR1 and CDR2: KGHSH, LQKENI. V was pared by 4 bases and J by 0 bases, with 10 bases between. The CDR3 reads CASSLSSSSYNSPLHF. The CDR3 nucleotides are TGTGCCAGCTCACTTAGCAGCAGCTCCTATAATTCACCCCTCCACTTT.

In nucleotides, the CDR3 is TGTGCCAGCAGCCCAGGGGGCGGGACTAGCAGGGAGACCCAGTACTTC. The encoded protein is CASSPGGGTSRETQYF. The rearrangement uses TRBV5-8 and TRBJ2-5; tentatively, D is TRBD2 (9 bases). The V and J ends lost 4 bases and 5 bases respectively, with 21 bases between them. Germline CDR1 and CDR2: SGHTS and YDEGEE. There are 16 residues in the CDR3.

The chain combines TRBV4-2 with TRBJ1-2; no firm D call. Between the trimmed V and J ends, which lost 3 bases and 6 bases, there was a span of 14 bases. The CDR3 loop spans 14 amino acids. Germline V gene sequence: CDR1 LGHNA, CDR2 YNFKEQ. The CDR3 nucleotides are TGTGCCAGCAGCCACCTTGGGAACACTGATGGCTACACCTTC. This codes for CASSHLGNTDGYTF.

The DNA for the CDR3 is TGCAGCGTTGAAGAGGACAGGGGGCTGGAGACCCAGTACTTC. This codes for CSVEEDRGLETQYF. This chain links TRBV29-1 with TRBJ2-5; 11 positions match TRBD1. Germline lookup yields CDR1 SQVTM and CDR2 ANQGSEA. J lost 5 bases, V lost 0 bases, and 2 bases had no gene match. CDR3 length equals 14 residues.

This clonotype was counted between two and nine times. The chain is built from TRBV20-1 and TRBJ1-1; weak D call: TRBD1 (5 bases). The CDR3 spans 13 residues. CDR1 DFQATT and CDR2 SNEGSKA come from the germline V gene (reference sequence). Deletions cut 5 bases from V and 0 bases from J, with 10 bases between. CDR3 sequence: CSAGDSLNTEAFF. CDR3 coding DNA: TGCAGTGCTGGTGACAGCCTGAACACTGAAGCTTTCTTT.

This clonotype was detected a few times. The gene calls are TRBV7-2 and TRBJ2-5; 7 nucleotides line up with TRBD1. CDR3 length: 13 amino acids. Germline CDR1 is SGHTA and CDR2 is FQGNSA. With 2 bases clipped from V and 6 bases from J, the junction kept 3 bases outside the gene matches. CDR3 nucleotide sequence: TGTGCCAGCAGCTTAAACAGGGGCAAGACCCAGTACTTC. Its translation: CASSLNRGKTQYF. The full variable domain, its missing parts supplied by reference TRBV7-2 and TRBJ2-5, is GAGVSQSPSNKVTEKGKDVELRCDPISGHTALYWYRQSLGQGLEFLIYFQGNSAPDKSGLPSDRFSAERTGGSVSTLTIQRTQQEDSAVYLCASSLNRGKTQYFGPGTRLLVL.

The V gene is TRBV2, the J gene TRBJ2-1, with a possible D match to TRBD1 (7 bases). The CDR3 has 15 residues. Trimming pared 10 bases from V and 2 bases from J, leaving 18 bases between. Germline CDR1 reads SNHLY; CDR2 reads FYNNEI. The CDR3 is CAIDLQGTPYNEQFF. DNA of the CDR3: TGTGCCATCGACTTACAGGGGACTCCCTACAATGAGCAGTTCTTC. Looking up the rest from reference TRBV2 and TRBJ2-1 gives the full variable domain: EPEVTQTPSHQVTQMGQEVILRCVPISNHLYFYWYRQILGQKVEFLVSFYNNEISEKSEIFDDQFSVERPDGSNFTLKIRSTKLEDSAMYFCAIDLQGTPYNEQFFGPGTRLTVL.

In the case of this clonotype: A junction end diverges from the germline sequence, so it may reflect a read error. V usage is TRBV4-2 and J usage is TRBJ2-7; 7 bases match TRBD1. Germline V CDR1 and CDR2: LGHNA, YNFKEQ. This CDR3 has 15 residues. The CDR3 sequence is CASSQGGQVSYEQYF. DNA of the CDR3: TGCGCCAGCAGCCAAGGAGGACAGGTCTCCTACGAGCAGTACTTC.